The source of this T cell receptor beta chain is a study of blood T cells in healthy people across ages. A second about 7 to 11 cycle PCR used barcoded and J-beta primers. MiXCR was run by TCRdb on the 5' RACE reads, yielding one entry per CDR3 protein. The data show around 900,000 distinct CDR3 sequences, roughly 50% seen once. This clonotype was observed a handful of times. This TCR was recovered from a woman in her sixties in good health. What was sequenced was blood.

CDR3 DNA sequence: TGTGCCAGCAGCCACGGGACGGGATCCTGGGAGCAGTACTTC. This sequence encodes CASSHGTGSWEQYF. The J gene is TRBJ2-7, the V gene TRBV27; D assignment may be TRBD1 or TRBD2 (5 bases each). Trimming took off 6 bases at V and 7 bases at J, with 19 bases between the two ends. CDR3 size: 14 residues. Germline V CDR1 and CDR2: MNHEY, SMNVEV (reference sequence).